What follows are 4 T cell receptor beta chains derived from one specimen sequenced in a study of cytomegalovirus exposure and HLA in healthy donors. Vbeta (60) and Jbeta (13) primers were used in the PCR. Clones were sequenced by immunoSEQ multiplex PCR, and TCRdb holds only the in-frame ones, with some missing. The sample consists of 130,000 or so clones, about 74% of them appearing once. The sequenced material came from PBMCs. These receptors were obtained from a man aged 35 to 55 in good health and CMV-seropositive.

Worth noting for this clone: Other DNA sequences in this specimen translate into the identical CDR3. The chain links TRBV7-2 to TRBJ2-7; a weak D match, TRBD2 (5 bases). V was clipped by 1 base and J by 2 bases, with 18 bases between them. The CDR3 has 17 amino acids. Germline CDR1 reads SGHTA; CDR2 reads FQGNSA. CDR3 loop: CASSLGVGLAQTYEQYF. For the CDR3, the DNA is TGTGCCAGCAGCTTAGGTGTTGGACTGGCCCAGACCTACGAGCAGTACTTC.

In regard to this clone: This specimen includes other DNA sequences encoding the same CDR3. This sequence joins TRBV29-1 and TRBJ1-1; D is ambiguous. CDR1 is SQVTM, CDR2 ANQGSEA, per germline. The V end lost 5 bases, the J end lost 2 bases, and 12 bases lay between the germline ends. This CDR3 is built from 13 residues. The CDR3: CSVLRQLNTEAFF. The CDR3 DNA sequence: TGCAGCGTTTTGAGGCAACTAAACACTGAAGCTTTCTTT.

The rearrangement uses TRBV11-1 and TRBJ1-1; possibly TRBD1 for D (5 bases). The germline V gene has CDR1 SGHAT and CDR2 FQDESV (reference sequence). Trimming shortened V by 5 bases and J by 5 bases, and 18 bases separated the two germline ends. CDR3 size: 15 residues. This CDR3 reads CASSILPVGGTEAFF. CDR3 nucleotides: TGTGCCAGCAGCATCCTACCCGTCGGGGGAACTGAAGCTTTCTTT.

The CDR3 DNA reads as TGTGCCAGCAGCAGCTCGGGGGGGGCGCAAACTGAAGCTTTCTTT. It translates to CASSSSGGAQTEAFF. This sequence joins TRBV9 and TRBJ1-1; perhaps TRBD1 as D (6 bases). CDR3 length: 15 residues. V lost 4 bases and J lost 5, with 18 bases in between. The germline gives CDR1 SGDLS, CDR2 YYNGEE.